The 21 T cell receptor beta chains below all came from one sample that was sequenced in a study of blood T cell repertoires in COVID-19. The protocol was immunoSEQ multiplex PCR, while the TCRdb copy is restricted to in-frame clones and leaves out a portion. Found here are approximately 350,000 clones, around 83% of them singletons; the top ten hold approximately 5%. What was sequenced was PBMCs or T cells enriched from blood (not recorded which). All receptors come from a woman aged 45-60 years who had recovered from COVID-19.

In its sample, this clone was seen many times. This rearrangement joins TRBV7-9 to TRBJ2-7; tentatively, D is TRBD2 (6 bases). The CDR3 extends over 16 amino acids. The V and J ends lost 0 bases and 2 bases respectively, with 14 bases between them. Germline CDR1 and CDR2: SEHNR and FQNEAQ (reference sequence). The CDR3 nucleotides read TGTGCCAGCAGCTTAGCCGGGACTTCGAAGACCTACGAGCAGTACTTC. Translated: CASSLAGTSKTYEQYF.

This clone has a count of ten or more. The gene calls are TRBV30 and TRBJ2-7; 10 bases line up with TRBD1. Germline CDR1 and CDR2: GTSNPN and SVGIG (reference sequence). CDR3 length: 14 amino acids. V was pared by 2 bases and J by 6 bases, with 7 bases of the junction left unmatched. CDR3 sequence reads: CAWSKGTGVFEQYF. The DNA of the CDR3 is TGTGCCTGGAGTAAAGGGACAGGGGTCTTCGAGCAGTACTTC.

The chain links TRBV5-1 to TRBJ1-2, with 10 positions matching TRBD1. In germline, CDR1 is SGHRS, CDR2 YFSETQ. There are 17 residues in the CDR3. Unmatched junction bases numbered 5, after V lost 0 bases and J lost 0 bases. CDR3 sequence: CASSLGDRGNPNYGYTF. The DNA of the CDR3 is TGCGCCAGCAGCTTGGGGGACAGGGGTAACCCTAACTATGGCTACACCTTC.

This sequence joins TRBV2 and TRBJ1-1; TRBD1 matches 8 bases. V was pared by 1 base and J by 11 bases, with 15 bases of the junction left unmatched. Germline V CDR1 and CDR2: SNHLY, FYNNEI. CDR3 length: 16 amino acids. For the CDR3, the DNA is TGTGCCAGCAGTGAAGGAGGGGTCGGACAGGGTATAGAGGCTTTCTTT. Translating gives CASSEGGVGQGIEAFF.

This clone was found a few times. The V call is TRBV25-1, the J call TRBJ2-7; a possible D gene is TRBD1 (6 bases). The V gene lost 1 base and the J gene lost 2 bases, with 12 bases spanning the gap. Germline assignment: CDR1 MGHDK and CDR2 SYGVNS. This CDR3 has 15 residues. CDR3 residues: CASSESRGPTYEQYF. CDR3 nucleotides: TGTGCCAGCAGTGAATCCAGGGGACCAACCTACGAGCAGTACTTC.

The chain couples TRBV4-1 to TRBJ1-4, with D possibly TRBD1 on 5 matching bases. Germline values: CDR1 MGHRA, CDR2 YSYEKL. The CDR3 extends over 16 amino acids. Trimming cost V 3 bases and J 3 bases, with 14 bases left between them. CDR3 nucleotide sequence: TGCGCCAGCAGCCAGCCCAGGGTGGCGGCTAATGAAAAACTGTTTTTT. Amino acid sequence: CASSQPRVAANEKLFF.

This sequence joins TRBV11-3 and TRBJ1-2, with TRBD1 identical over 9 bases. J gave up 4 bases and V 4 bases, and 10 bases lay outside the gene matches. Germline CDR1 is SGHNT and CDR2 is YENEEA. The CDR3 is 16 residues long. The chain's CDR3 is CASSSGTGLDVYGYTF. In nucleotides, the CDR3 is TGTGCCAGCAGCTCCGGGACAGGGCTCGATGTCTATGGCTACACCTTC. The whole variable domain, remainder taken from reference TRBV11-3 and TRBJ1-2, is EAGVVQSPRYKIIEKKQPVAFWCNPISGHNTLYWYLQNLGQGPELLIRYENEEAVDDSQLPKDRFSAERLKGVDSTLKIQPAELGDSAVYLCASSSGTGLDVYGYTFGSGTRLTVV.

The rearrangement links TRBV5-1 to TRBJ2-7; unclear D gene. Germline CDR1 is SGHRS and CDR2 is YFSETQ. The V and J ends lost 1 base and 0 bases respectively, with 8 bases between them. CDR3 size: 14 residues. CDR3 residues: CASSLREFSYEQYF. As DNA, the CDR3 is TGCGCCAGCAGCTTGCGAGAGTTCTCCTACGAGCAGTACTTC.

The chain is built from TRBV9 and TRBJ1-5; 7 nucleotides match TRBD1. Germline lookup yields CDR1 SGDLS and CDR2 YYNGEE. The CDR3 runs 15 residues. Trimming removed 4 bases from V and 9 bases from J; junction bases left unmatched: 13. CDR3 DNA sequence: TGTGCCAGCAGCCCTTTTGACAGGGCGGAAAGGCCCCAGCATTTT. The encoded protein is CASSPFDRAERPQHF.

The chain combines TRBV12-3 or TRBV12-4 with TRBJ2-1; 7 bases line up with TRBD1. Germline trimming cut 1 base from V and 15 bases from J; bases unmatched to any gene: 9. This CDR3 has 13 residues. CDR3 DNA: TGTGCCAGCAGTTTAGAGGGCTTGACAGGGCGGTTCTTC. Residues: CASSLEGLTGRFF.

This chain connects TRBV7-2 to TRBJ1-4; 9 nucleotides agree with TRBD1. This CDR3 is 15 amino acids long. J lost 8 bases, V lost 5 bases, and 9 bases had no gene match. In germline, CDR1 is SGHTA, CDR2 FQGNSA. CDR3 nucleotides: TGTGCCAGCAGCCCCGAGACAGGGGGATGGGAAAAACTGTTTTTT. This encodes CASSPETGGWEKLFF.

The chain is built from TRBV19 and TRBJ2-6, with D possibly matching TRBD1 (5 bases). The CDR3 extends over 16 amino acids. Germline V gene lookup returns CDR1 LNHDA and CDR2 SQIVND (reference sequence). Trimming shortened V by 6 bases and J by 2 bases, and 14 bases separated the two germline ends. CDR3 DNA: TGTGCCAGTAGGGGGCCAATAGGGGCTGGGGCCAACGTCCTGACTTTC. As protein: CASRGPIGAGANVLTF.

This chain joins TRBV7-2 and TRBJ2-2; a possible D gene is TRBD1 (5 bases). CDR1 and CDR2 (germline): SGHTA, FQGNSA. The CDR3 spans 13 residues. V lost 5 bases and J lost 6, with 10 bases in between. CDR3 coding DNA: TGTGCCAGCAGCCCAAGGGGTCCCGGGGAGCTGTTTTTT. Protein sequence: CASSPRGPGELFF.

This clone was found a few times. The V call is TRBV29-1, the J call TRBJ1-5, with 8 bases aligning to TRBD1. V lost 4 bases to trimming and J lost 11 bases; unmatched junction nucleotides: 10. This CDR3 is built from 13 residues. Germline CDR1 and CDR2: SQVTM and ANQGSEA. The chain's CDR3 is CSVVDRGLGAQHF. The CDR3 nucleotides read TGCAGCGTTGTCGACAGGGGACTCGGGGCCCAGCATTTT.

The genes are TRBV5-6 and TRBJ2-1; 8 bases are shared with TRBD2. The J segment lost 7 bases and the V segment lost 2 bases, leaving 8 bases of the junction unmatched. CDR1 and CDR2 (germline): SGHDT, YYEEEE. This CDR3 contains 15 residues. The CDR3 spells CASSLWRLAYNEQFF. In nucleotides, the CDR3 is TGTGCCAGCAGCTTATGGAGACTAGCGTATAATGAGCAGTTCTTC.

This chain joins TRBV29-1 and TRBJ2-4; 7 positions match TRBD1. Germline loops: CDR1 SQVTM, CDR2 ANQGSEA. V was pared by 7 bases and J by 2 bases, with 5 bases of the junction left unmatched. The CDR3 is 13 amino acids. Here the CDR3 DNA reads TGCAGCGGGGGGACAGCGACCAAAAACATTCAGTACTTC. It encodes CSGGTATKNIQYF.

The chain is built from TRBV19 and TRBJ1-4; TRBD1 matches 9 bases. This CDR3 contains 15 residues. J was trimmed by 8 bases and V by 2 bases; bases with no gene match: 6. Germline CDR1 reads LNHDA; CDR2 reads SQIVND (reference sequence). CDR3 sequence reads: CASSIPQGAGEKLFF. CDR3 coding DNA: TGTGCCAGTAGTATACCACAGGGGGCAGGAGAAAAACTGTTTTTT.

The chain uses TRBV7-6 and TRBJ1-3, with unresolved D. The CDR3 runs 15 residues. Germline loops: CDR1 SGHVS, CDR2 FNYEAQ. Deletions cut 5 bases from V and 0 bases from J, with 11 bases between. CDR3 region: CASSRAGISGNTIYF. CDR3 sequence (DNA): TGTGCCAGCAGCCGGGCGGGTATCTCTGGAAACACCATATATTTT.

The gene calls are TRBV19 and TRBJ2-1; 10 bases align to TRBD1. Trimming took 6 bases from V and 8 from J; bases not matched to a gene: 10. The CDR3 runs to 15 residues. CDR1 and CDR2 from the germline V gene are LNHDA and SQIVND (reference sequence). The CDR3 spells CASRGQGFRIDEQFF. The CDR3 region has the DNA TGTGCCAGTAGGGGACAGGGGTTTCGCATTGATGAGCAGTTCTTC.

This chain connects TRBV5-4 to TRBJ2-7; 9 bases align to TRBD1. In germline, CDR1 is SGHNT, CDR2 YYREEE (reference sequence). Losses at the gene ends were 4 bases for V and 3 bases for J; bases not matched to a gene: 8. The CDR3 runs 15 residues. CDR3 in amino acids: CASSSLQGAGYEQYF. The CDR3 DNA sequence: TGTGCCAGCAGCAGCTTACAGGGGGCGGGCTACGAGCAGTACTTC.

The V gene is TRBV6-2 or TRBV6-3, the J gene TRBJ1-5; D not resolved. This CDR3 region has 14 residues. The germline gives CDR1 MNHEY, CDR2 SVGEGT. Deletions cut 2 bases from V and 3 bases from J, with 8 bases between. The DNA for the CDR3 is TGTGCCAGCAGTTACAGAGGTCTCAATCAGCCCCAGCATTTT. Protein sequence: CASSYRGLNQPQHF.